This T cell receptor (beta chain) was sequenced during a study of blood T cell repertoires in COVID-19 (dated by TCRdb to the early 2020s). Some background on the complete study: Samples from collaborators originated in the United States, Italy and Spain and spanned both the acute and convalescent phases of COVID-19. The prospective study material was composed of cDNA or gDNA derived from T cells, B-cell-depleted T cells, or PBMCs. The dataset comprised deeply sampled blood TCRbeta repertoires from subjects exposed to, actively infected with, or recovered from COVID-19. The repertoires were made available in a free public database intended to serve as a resource for research on the immune response to SARS-CoV-2. Samples came from the ongoing ImmuneRACE study (first 160 participants) plus 1,254 subjects from 6 global collaborators. Nearly every sample came with metadata listing a de-identified subject ID, COVID-19 status, age in years and sex. Where available, HLA class I and class II types were taken from metadata supplied by the sample provider and were not determined by assay-based typing. Study-level results and caveats: The quantity of clinical and demographic metadata differed by source and by participant and was supplied without curation.

V is pared back by 6 bases and J by 10 bases, with 10 bases lying between the germline termini. The cysteine opens and the phenylalanine closes a CDR3 of 12 amino acids. The read is trimmed to its CDR3 DNA, 36 bases read in frame from base 1. TCRbeta CDR3 regions were amplified from genomic DNA by means of the immunoSEQ Assay, a bias-controlled multiplex PCR. Per the authors' processing: The number of nucleated cells in each sample was estimated from the amplification of reference gene primers within the assay. Sequence reads were collapsed and filtered to measure the absolute abundance of every unique TCRbeta CDR3 rearrangement. Productive Simpson clonality was computed per sample as the square root of Simpson's diversity index over productive rearrangements. TCRdb retrieved this table from immuneACCESS and kept in-frame rearrangements only. Not all clones are present; in checked studies, unresolved V genes account for under half, and no reason is known for the remainder. V and J calls and clone size are copied from that table; D and trimming were computed from the DNA. The sample table holds 150,000 to 200,000 clones, of which around 85% were seen once. The ten largest account for around 8% of the sample.

At one collaborating source in Seattle, patients were enrolled during active infection and were followed longitudinally through the course of disease. The collaborating institutions used their own protocols to collect whole blood in K2EDTA tubes. Collaborator samples were shipped for TCRbeta analysis as frozen whole blood, isolated PBMCs, or DNA extracted from either sample type. Concerning this clone itself: No antigen is known for it. No base quality values were provided; no much bigger clone lies one nucleotide off.

The receptor was derived from a woman of 80 years or more with COVID-19, enrolled during active disease. The chain links TRBV12-3 or TRBV12-4 with TRBJ1-6, with an unclear D gene assignment. Sequences were obtained from peripheral blood. The bases are TGTGCCAGCAGCCACCTTCGGTCACCCCTCCACTTT. This encodes CASSHLRSPLHF.